This is a list of T cell receptor beta chains from one sample in a study of CD8 T cells in Susac syndrome. TCRdb recomputed calls from the immunoSEQ multiplex PCR reads with MiXCR, one row per CDR3 protein. The table includes tens of thousands of distinct CDR3 sequences, about 93% detected once. Source material: CD4+ T cells from PBMCs. All receptors derive from a human donor with Susac syndrome. CDR3s include the opening cysteine and the closing phenylalanine or tryptophan. The D gene is left open where the match is weak. Size is stated for part of the rows, as once, few or many counts, or as a class when the clone is expanded.

clone size,V gene,J gene,D gene,CDR3 DNA,CDR3 protein
NA,TRBV2,TRBJ2-3,NA,TGTGCCACCTCTTTAGGGGACCGCACAGATACGCAGTATTTT,CATSLGDRTDTQYF
once,TRBV7-2,TRBJ1-5,NA,TGTGCCAGCAGCCCCACCAGCAGGGCCAATCAGCCCCAGCATTTT,CASSPTSRANQPQHF
NA,TRBV30,TRBJ2-3,NA,TGTGCCTGGATCCGCGGCGGCACAGATACGCAGTATTTT,CAWIRGGTDTQYF
NA,TRBV5-4,TRBJ2-5,NA,TGTGCCAGCAGCTTGGGTTCAGGGGAGTACCAAGAGACCCAGTACTTC,CASSLGSGEYQETQYF
NA,TRBV2,TRBJ2-5,TRBD1,TGTGCCAGCAAACGGGACAGGCAAGAGACCCAGTACTTC,CASKRDRQETQYF
NA,TRBV20-1,TRBJ2-5,NA,TGCAGTGCTAGAGATCTCATCAGGGGGGAAGAGACCCAGTACTTC,CSARDLIRGEETQYF
NA,TRBV7-8,TRBJ2-1,NA,TGTGCCAGCAGCTTAACTAGCAGGTACAATGAGCAGTTCTTC,CASSLTSRYNEQFF
NA,TRBV27,TRBJ2-1,NA,TGTGCCAGCGGCCCCGGGGGTGGAAACAATGAGCAGTTCTTC,CASGPGGGNNEQFF
NA,TRBV6-5,TRBJ1-2,NA,TGTGCCAGCAGTTCGGCAGGGAAGGTACATGGCTACACCTTC,CASSSAGKVHGYTF
NA,TRBV11-2,TRBJ1-1,NA,TGTGCCAGCCAAGGGCAGTTGAACACTGAAGCTTTCTTT,CASQGQLNTEAFF
NA,TRBV6-5,TRBJ1-1,NA,TGTGCCAGCAGTCTTGGGGGGGTGAGGACTGAAGCTTTCTTT,CASSLGGVRTEAFF
NA,TRBV5-1,TRBJ2-5,TRBD1,TGCGCCAGCAGCTTGGGCGACAGGGGGCGAGAGACCCAGTACTTC,CASSLGDRGRETQYF
NA,TRBV5-1,TRBJ2-3,TRBD1,TGCGCCAGCAGCTCGGACAGGATGAACACAGATACGCAGTATTTT,CASSSDRMNTDTQYF
NA,TRBV12-3/TRBV12-4,TRBJ1-1,NA,TGTGCCAGCAGTTTAGGGGGGCCCACGGTGGAGGCTTTCTTT,CASSLGGPTVEAFF
NA,TRBV30,TRBJ2-2,NA,TGTGCCTGGAGTCTCGGGCAGGGGATCACCGGGGAGCTGTTTTTT,CAWSLGQGITGELFF
NA,TRBV27,TRBJ1-2,NA,TGTGCCAGCAGTTCCTCAGGGCTTGGCTACACCTTC,CASSSSGLGYTF
NA,TRBV10-2,TRBJ1-2,NA,TGCGCCAGCAGTCCGACAGACGTTAAGGAGGGCTACACCTTC,CASSPTDVKEGYTF
NA,TRBV30,TRBJ1-2,TRBD1,TGTGCCTGGAAACCTGCAGGGGGCGGCTATGGCTACACCTTC,CAWKPAGGGYGYTF
NA,TRBV11-2,TRBJ2-4,TRBD2,TGTGCCAGCAGCCCGGGACTAGTGGCCAAAAACATTCAGTACTTC,CASSPGLVAKNIQYF
NA,TRBV4-1,TRBJ2-2,NA,TGCGCCAGCAGCCAGGCAACTACTACCGGGGAGCTGTTTTTT,CASSQATTTGELFF
NA,TRBV4-3,TRBJ2-1,TRBD2,TGCGCCAGCAGCCAAGATAGTCCCAGCGGGGGCCTCTACAATGAGCAGTTCTTC,CASSQDSPSGGLYNEQFF
NA,TRBV20-1,TRBJ2-1,NA,TGCAGTGCTGTCCAGACGGGGGCCCATGAGCAGTTCTTC,CSAVQTGAHEQFF
NA,TRBV5-8,TRBJ1-2,NA,TGTGCCAGCAGCTCCCCGGATGGGGACTATGGCTACACCTTC,CASSSPDGDYGYTF
NA,TRBV14,TRBJ1-2,TRBD1,TGTGCCAGCAGCCAACCGGGACAGGGAGGCTATGGCTACACCTTC,CASSQPGQGGYGYTF
NA,TRBV12-3/TRBV12-4,TRBJ2-7,NA,TGTGCCAGCAGTTTCGGGCAGGAGAACTACGAGCAGTACTTC,CASSFGQENYEQYF
NA,TRBV20-1,TRBJ2-1,TRBD2,TGCAGTGCTTTAGCGGGGGGGGTCAATGAGCAGTTCTTC,CSALAGGVNEQFF
NA,TRBV6-1,TRBJ2-3,NA,TGTGCCAGCACTAAGGACGCCCTCAGCACAGATACGCAGTATTTT,CASTKDALSTDTQYF
NA,TRBV10-3,TRBJ1-2,NA,TGTGCCATCAGTGACGACAGATACTATGGCTACACCTTC,CAISDDRYYGYTF
NA,TRBV30,TRBJ2-1,NA,TGTGCCTGGAGTGCTCAGTATGAGCAGTTCTTC,CAWSAQYEQFF
NA,TRBV5-4,TRBJ1-1,NA,TGTGCCAGCAGCACTCCGATGGGCACTGAAGCTTTCTTT,CASSTPMGTEAFF
NA,TRBV29-1,TRBJ1-1,NA,TGCAGCGTTCAGGAGACCGCGAACACTGAAGCTTTCTTT,CSVQETANTEAFF
NA,TRBV18,TRBJ1-1,NA,TGTGCCAGCTCACCACCGTTGGGGATTAGCACTGAAGCTTTCTTT,CASSPPLGISTEAFF
NA,TRBV4-1,TRBJ2-7,TRBD1,TGTGCCAGCAGCCCGGGACAGGGCGCCTACGAGCAGTACTTC,CASSPGQGAYEQYF
NA,TRBV12-3/TRBV12-4,TRBJ1-5,NA,TGTGCCAGCAGTTTAACGAACGCCGATCAGCCCCAGCATTTT,CASSLTNADQPQHF
NA,TRBV4-2,TRBJ2-5,TRBD1,TGTGCCAGCAGCCAATCTCCGAGATCAGGGGGAGAGACCCAGTACTTC,CASSQSPRSGGETQYF
NA,TRBV20-1,TRBJ1-2,TRBD1,TGCAGTGCTATAAACTCCAGGGGGCAGGGCTATGGCTACACCTTC,CSAINSRGQGYGYTF
NA,TRBV12-3/TRBV12-4,TRBJ2-2,TRBD1,TGTGCCAGCACCTCGGACAGGGTCATCACCGGGGAGCTGTTTTTT,CASTSDRVITGELFF
NA,TRBV29-1,TRBJ2-7,NA,TGCAGCGTCTGGACATCCTCCTACGAGCAGTACTTC,CSVWTSSYEQYF
NA,TRBV30,TRBJ1-2,NA,TGTGCCTGGGGGCTCGCTGGCTACACCTTC,CAWGLAGYTF
NA,TRBV18,TRBJ2-3,NA,TGTGCCAGCTCAGGAGTCGGTCCAGATACGCAGTATTTT,CASSGVGPDTQYF